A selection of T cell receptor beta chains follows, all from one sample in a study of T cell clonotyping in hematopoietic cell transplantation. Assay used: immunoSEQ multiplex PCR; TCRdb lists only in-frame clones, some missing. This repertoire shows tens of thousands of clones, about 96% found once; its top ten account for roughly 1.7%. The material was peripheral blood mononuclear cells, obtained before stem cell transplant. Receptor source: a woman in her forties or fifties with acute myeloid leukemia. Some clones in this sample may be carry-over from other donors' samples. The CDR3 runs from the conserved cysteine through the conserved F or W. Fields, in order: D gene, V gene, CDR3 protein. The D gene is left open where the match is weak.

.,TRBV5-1,CASSWTPSSYEQYF
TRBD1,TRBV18,CASSPSDRGNTEAFF
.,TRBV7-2,CASSLADVDTQYF
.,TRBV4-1,CASSQAIDSYSYEQYF
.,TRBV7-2,CASSYDGLETQYF
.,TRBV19,CASSIGLGVTEAFF
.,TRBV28,CATTTFLSTRRVGEKLFF
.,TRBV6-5,CASSYSLNTQYF
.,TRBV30,CASIPQEDYEQYF
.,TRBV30,CAWSVGQHLAKNIQYF
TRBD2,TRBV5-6,CASSLGDGGRYDEQYF
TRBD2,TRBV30,CAWKASGNNNEQFF
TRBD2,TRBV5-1,CASSFAGGTNTGELFF
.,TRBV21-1,CASSKGGEQYF
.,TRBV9,CASSVGPHSNQPQHF
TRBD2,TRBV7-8,CASSLGGGPADTQYF
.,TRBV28,CASSEDGQNIQYF
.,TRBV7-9,CASSMDGQETQYF
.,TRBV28,CASTPGGAETFNYGYTF
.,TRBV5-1,CGLGARQETQYF
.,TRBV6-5,CASSYGGYSYEQYF
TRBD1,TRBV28,CASRDTGTGRSPLHF
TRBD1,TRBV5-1,CASSQKPTGGEETQYF
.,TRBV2,CASSELRLNQPQHF
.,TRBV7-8,CASSLAYDTSTGELFF
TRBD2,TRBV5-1,CASSFTGGITGELFF
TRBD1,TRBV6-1,CASSGTGSLTSHYGYTF
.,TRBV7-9,CASRPGEAPTGTEAFF
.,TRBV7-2,CASSSTKATVSYEQYF
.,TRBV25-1,CASSVGLSSYNEQFF